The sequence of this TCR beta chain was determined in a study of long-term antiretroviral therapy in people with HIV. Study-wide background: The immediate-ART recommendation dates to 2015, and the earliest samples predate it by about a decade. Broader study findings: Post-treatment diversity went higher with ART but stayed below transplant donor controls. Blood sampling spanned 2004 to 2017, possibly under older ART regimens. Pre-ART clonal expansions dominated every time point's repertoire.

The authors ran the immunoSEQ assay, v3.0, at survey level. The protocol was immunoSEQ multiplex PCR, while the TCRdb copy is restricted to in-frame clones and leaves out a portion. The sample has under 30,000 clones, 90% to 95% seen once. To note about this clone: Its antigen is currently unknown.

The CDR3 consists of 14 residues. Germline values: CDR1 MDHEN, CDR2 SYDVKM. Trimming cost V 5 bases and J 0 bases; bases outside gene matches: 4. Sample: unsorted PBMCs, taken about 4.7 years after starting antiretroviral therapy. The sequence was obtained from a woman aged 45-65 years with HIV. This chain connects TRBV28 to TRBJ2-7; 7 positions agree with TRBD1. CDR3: CASSPPGGSYEQYF. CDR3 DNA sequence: TGTGCCAGCAGTCCGCCAGGGGGCTCCTACGAGCAGTACTTC.